Following are 31 T cell receptor beta chains from one sample sequenced in a study of shared T cell receptors in the human thymus. The data were produced by immunoSEQ multiplex PCR, yet TCRdb's version contains in-frame clones alone and is incomplete. In the table there are about 730,000 clones, 70% to 90% of which are singletons. The sample was also linked to a second study, of human thymus T cells.

Sequencing was performed on thymocytes. The receptors here all came from a girl under two years old with a congenital heart defect.

V gene TRBV9 combines with J gene TRBJ2-7; D might be TRBD1 (6 bases). Germline CDR1 SGDLS, CDR2 YYNGEE. The V end lost 4 bases, the J end lost 3 bases, and 26 bases lay between the germline ends. This CDR3 is built from 18 residues. The CDR3 sequence is CASSLHPGVTGKSYEQYF. In DNA form, the CDR3 reads TGTGCCAGCAGCCTTCACCCGGGCGTCACAGGGAAGAGCTACGAGCAGTACTTC.

The chain employs TRBV2 and TRBJ1-2; a weak D match, TRBD1 (5 bases). Germline values: CDR1 SNHLY, CDR2 FYNNEI. The CDR3 runs 15 residues. Trimming removed 7 bases at V and 7 bases at J, with 22 bases between. CDR3 loop: CASTSSGQGKAGYTF. As DNA, the CDR3 is TGTGCCAGCACCTCTTCCGGCCAGGGTAAGGCTGGCTACACCTTC.

In its sample, this clone was seen once. The genes are TRBV10-1 and TRBJ2-1; D unclear. The CDR3 is 19 residues long. Germline CDR1 WNHNN, CDR2 SYGVQD (reference sequence). The V end was cut by 5 bases, the J end by 2 bases, with 25 bases between. The CDR3 coding sequence is TGCGCCAGCAGTCCCGCAGCGAATACAAAAGCAGACCCCTACAATGAGCAGTTCTTC. This gives the protein CASSPAANTKADPYNEQFF.

CDR3 nucleotide sequence: TGTGCCAGTAGTAGCACAGGGGGGGGAGCCACTGAAGCTTTCTTT. It translates to CASSSTGGGATEAFF. The V and J genes are TRBV19 and TRBJ1-1, with TRBD1 matching over 8 bases. The CDR3 extends over 15 amino acids. With 4 bases clipped from V and 4 bases from J, the junction kept 8 bases outside the gene matches. Germline values: CDR1 LNHDA, CDR2 SQIVND (reference sequence).

J is TRBJ1-2 and V is TRBV14, with D possibly TRBD1 on 6 matching bases. This CDR3 region has 13 residues. V was clipped by 3 bases and J by 4 bases, with 9 bases between them. Per the germline V gene, CDR1 is SGHDN and CDR2 is FVKESK. As DNA, the CDR3 is TGTGCCAGCAGCCAGCGGGGGCTCTATGGCTACACCTTC. It specifies CASSQRGLYGYTF.

This chain connects TRBV7-9 to TRBJ1-1, with 8 bases lining up with TRBD1. The length of the CDR3 is 19 residues. CDR1 is SEHNR, CDR2 FQNEAQ, per germline (reference sequence). The V segment lost 1 base and the J segment 2 bases; nucleotides outside the gene matches: 15. CDR3 region: CASSLDEDRDRNPNTEAFF. The DNA for the CDR3 is TGTGCCAGCAGCTTAGATGAGGACCGGGACAGGAATCCCAACACTGAAGCTTTCTTT. The full variable domain, with the rest looked up from reference TRBV7-9 and TRBJ1-1, is DTGVSQNPRHKITKRGQNVTFRCDPISEHNRLYWYRQTLGQGPEFLTYFQNEAQLEKSRLLSDRFSAERPKGSFSTLEIQRTEQGDSAMYLCASSLDEDRDRNPNTEAFFGQGTRLTVV.

The chain is built from TRBV5-6 and TRBJ2-3; TRBD1 matches at 8 bases. The germline gives CDR1 SGHDT, CDR2 YYEEEE. The V gene end was trimmed by 3 bases and the J gene end by 3 bases; junction bases not matched to a gene: 15. CDR3 length: 18 amino acids. CDR3 residues: CASSWGIQGAWGTDTQYF. CDR3 DNA sequence: TGTGCCAGCAGCTGGGGGATCCAGGGGGCTTGGGGGACAGATACGCAGTATTTT.

This chain joins TRBV5-6 and TRBJ2-7, with 7 bases fitting TRBD1. Germline V CDR1 and CDR2: SGHDT, YYEEEE. The CDR3 has 15 residues. Trimming took 2 bases from V and 4 from J; bases not matched to a gene: 9. The DNA of the CDR3 is TGTGCCAGCAGCTTTTCGACGACAGGGCGGTACGAGCAGTACTTC. This gives the protein CASSFSTTGRYEQYF. The full variable domain, with the rest looked up from reference TRBV5-6 and TRBJ2-7, is DAGVTQSPTHLIKTRGQQVTLRCSPKSGHDTVSWYQQALGQGPQFIFQYYEEEERQRGNFPDRFSGHQFPNYSSELNVNALLLGDSALYLCASSFSTTGRYEQYFGPGTRLTVT.

This rearrangement joins TRBV11-2 to TRBJ1-3, with unresolved D. Trimming removed 1 base from V and 0 bases from J, with 10 bases in between. CDR3 size: 16 residues. CDR1 and CDR2 from the germline V gene are SGHAT and FQNNGV. The CDR3 loop is CASSLGPVHSGNTIYF. CDR3 bases: TGTGCCAGCAGCTTAGGGCCCGTTCACTCTGGAAACACCATATATTTT. Variable domain in full (rest from reference TRBV11-2 and TRBJ1-3): EAGVAQSPRYKIIEKRQSVAFWCNPISGHATLYWYQQILGQGPKLLIQFQNNGVVDDSQLPKDRFSAERLKGVDSTLKIQPAKLEDSAVYLCASSLGPVHSGNTIYFGEGSWLTVV.

The J gene is TRBJ1-6, the V gene TRBV27; D is possibly TRBD1 (6 bases). The CDR3 is made up of 13 amino acids. The V and J ends lost 7 bases and 10 bases respectively, with 14 bases between them. CDR1 and CDR2 (germline): MNHEY, SMNVEV (reference sequence). The DNA for the CDR3 is TGTGCCAGCAAGCCAGGGGACCGCTCACCCCTCCACTTT. This gives the protein CASKPGDRSPLHF.

The count of this clone is one. The V call is TRBV6-1, the J call TRBJ1-2; D may be TRBD1 (5 bases). Germline V lookup: CDR1 MNHNS, CDR2 SASEGT. Trimming took 1 base from V and 1 from J, leaving 13 bases between them. This CDR3 has 16 amino acids. The CDR3 DNA follows: TGTGCCAGCAGTGAAGGTAGGGGTGCCTATAACTATGGCTACACCTTC. Protein product: CASSEGRGAYNYGYTF.

The chain employs TRBV4-1 and TRBJ2-2; possibly TRBD2 for D (5 bases). Trimming removed 0 bases at V and 5 bases at J, with 22 bases between. Per germline, CDR1 MGHRA and CDR2 YSYEKL. The CDR3 is 19 residues long. Here the CDR3 reads CASSQEWSVPITGTGELFF. As DNA, the CDR3 is TGCGCCAGCAGCCAAGAATGGTCCGTGCCTATCACGGGAACCGGGGAGCTGTTTTTT.

CDR3 bases: TGCGCCAGCAGCCAAGAGGGGAGACAGGGGAACACTGAAGCTTTCTTT. Its protein product is CASSQEGRQGNTEAFF. V and J are TRBV4-1 and TRBJ1-1; 7 bases match TRBD1. Germline V gene data show CDR1 as MGHRA and CDR2 as YSYEKL. This CDR3 has 16 amino acids. The junction had 5 bases not matched to a gene; V was cut back by 0 bases and J by 1 base.

V and J are TRBV6-5 and TRBJ1-5; TRBD1 is a possible D gene (5 bases). CDR1 MNHEY and CDR2 SVGAGI come from the germline V gene. The V end was cut by 0 bases, the J end by 4 bases, with 10 bases between. The CDR3 is 15 amino acids. CDR3 sequence: CASSYSVGPNQPQHF. The CDR3 nucleotides are TGTGCCAGCAGTTACTCGGTGGGGCCTAATCAGCCCCAGCATTTT.

The rearrangement links TRBV5-8 to TRBJ1-1, with D possibly TRBD1 on 5 matching bases. The CDR3 totals 12 residues. The V gene's germline CDR1 is SGHTS and CDR2 YDEGEE. Deletions cut 6 bases from V and 6 bases from J, with 12 bases between. The CDR3 DNA reads as TGTGCCAGCAATTGGGAAGGGGCTGAAGCTTTCTTT. Translating gives CASNWEGAEAFF.

Regarding this clone: One junction end does not reproduce the germline sequence, and a read error may be involved. The rearrangement joins TRBV28 to TRBJ1-1, with a tentative D call TRBD1 (5 bases). The CDR3 is 13 residues long. Germline values: CDR1 MDHEN, CDR2 SYDVKM. In DNA form, the CDR3 reads TGTGCCAGCAGTTTTAGACAGAACCCTGAAGCTTTCTTT. Protein sequence: CASSFRQNPEAFF.

V is TRBV9 and J is TRBJ2-7; D uncertain. CDR3 length equals 14 residues. V dropped 0 bases and J dropped 0 bases, with 7 bases sitting between them. The germline V gene encodes CDR1 SGDLS and CDR2 YYNGEE. In nucleotides, the CDR3 is TGTGCCAGCAGCGTAGGGGCTATCTCCTACGAGCAGTACTTC. Its protein product is CASSVGAISYEQYF.

V and J are TRBV10-3 and TRBJ1-6, with a tentative D call TRBD1 (6 bases). The CDR3 is made up of 19 amino acids. Germline V gives CDR1 ENHRY, CDR2 SYGVKD. The V and J ends lost 2 bases and 7 bases respectively, with 24 bases between them. Here the CDR3 reads CAISETSILDSSGNSPLHF. The CDR3 DNA reads as TGTGCCATCAGTGAGACCTCCATATTGGACAGCTCGGGGAATTCACCCCTCCACTTT.

V is TRBV4-1 and J is TRBJ1-5; D remains unclear. The CDR3 has 16 amino acids. V was trimmed by 1 base and J by 6 bases, leaving 16 bases between them. In germline, CDR1 is MGHRA, CDR2 YSYEKL. The CDR3 DNA reads TGCGCCAGCAGCCAAGTCAGCTCGGGGAGGACTCAGCCCCAGCATTTT. This encodes CASSQVSSGRTQPQHF.

The genes are TRBV6-1 and TRBJ1-2; D gene ambiguous. CDR3 length equals 12 residues. Germline CDR1 MNHNS, CDR2 SASEGT. Trimming shortened V by 1 base and J by 8 bases, and 8 bases separated the two germline ends. The CDR3 bases are TGTGCCAGCAGTGAAGAGTCGGGAGGCTACACCTTC. This codes for CASSEESGGYTF.

This rearrangement joins TRBV18 to TRBJ2-1, with D possibly being TRBD1 (5 bases). Per the germline V gene, CDR1 is KGHSH and CDR2 is LQKENI. Trimming took 5 bases from V and 0 from J, leaving 11 bases between them. The length of the CDR3 is 15 residues. The CDR3 sequence: CASSDRGISYNEQFF. The DNA of the CDR3 is TGTGCCAGCTCAGACAGAGGAATCTCCTACAATGAGCAGTTCTTC.

The genes are TRBV10-3 and TRBJ1-5; D might be TRBD1 (5 bases). This CDR3 spans 15 amino acids. The V and J ends lost 3 bases and 11 bases respectively, with 20 bases between them. Germline assignment: CDR1 ENHRY and CDR2 SYGVKD. The CDR3 nucleotides are TGTGCCATCAGTGACTTGGGACTAGATCGCATAGCCCAGCATTTT. This codes for CAISDLGLDRIAQHF.

This clone has just one count. The chain carries TRBV15 and TRBJ1-1; a possible D gene is TRBD1 (5 bases). The germline V gene has CDR1 LNHNV and CDR2 YYDKDF (reference sequence). V gave up 7 bases and J gave up 3 bases, with 18 bases separating them. The CDR3 runs 15 residues. CDR3 region: CATTRALGPDTEAFF. CDR3 coding DNA: TGTGCCACCACAAGGGCGCTGGGGCCCGACACTGAAGCTTTCTTT.

V usage is TRBV14 and J usage is TRBJ1-1, with a tentative D call TRBD1 (5 bases). Between the trimmed V and J ends, which lost 0 bases and 1 base, there was a span of 30 bases. This CDR3 region has 22 residues. Looked up from germline, CDR1 is SGHDN and CDR2 is FVKESK. The CDR3 coding sequence is TGTGCCAGCAGCCAAGATGGATCTAAGAACCCAGGGTGGAGACAGACGAACACTGAAGCTTTCTTT. Translation gives CASSQDGSKNPGWRQTNTEAFF.

This clone was seen just once. This chain joins TRBV4-1 and TRBJ1-2; perhaps TRBD1 as D (6 bases). The germline gives CDR1 MGHRA, CDR2 YSYEKL. Trimming pared 6 bases from V and 0 bases from J, leaving 11 bases between. There are 14 residues in the CDR3. In DNA, the CDR3 is TGCGCCAGCAGGGACAGATCCACTAACTATGGCTACACCTTC. It codes for CASRDRSTNYGYTF.

The chain employs TRBV7-2 and TRBJ1-1; a possible D gene is TRBD1 (6 bases). CDR3 size: 15 residues. CDR1 and CDR2 (germline): SGHTA, FQGNSA. The germline V and J ends were trimmed by 4 bases and 4 bases, with 16 bases remaining between them. The CDR3 loop is CASSSPQGGGTEAFF. In DNA, the CDR3 is TGTGCCAGCAGCTCGCCACAGGGCGGGGGCACTGAAGCTTTCTTT.

This chain connects TRBV28 to TRBJ1-1; 7 positions match TRBD1. This CDR3 has 12 amino acids. Germline-derived CDR1 and CDR2 are MDHEN and SYDVKM. V dropped 5 bases and J dropped 3; count of bases not matched to a gene: 0. The CDR3 DNA sequence: TGTGCCAGCAGTCAGGGGGACACTGAAGCTTTCTTT. Translated, it gives CASSQGDTEAFF.

The chain joins TRBV10-3 to TRBJ1-2, with no clear D. Trimming left V 4 bases short and J 8 bases short, with 11 bases between. CDR1 ENHRY and CDR2 SYGVKD come from the germline V gene. The CDR3 sequence is 12 residues long. The CDR3 loop reads CAISVWRGGYTF. CDR3 coding DNA: TGTGCCATCAGTGTTTGGCGCGGAGGCTACACCTTC.

The chain couples TRBV5-4 to TRBJ2-5; 10 nucleotides align to TRBD1. CDR1 and CDR2 (germline): SGHNT, YYREEE (reference sequence). V lost 2 bases to trimming and J lost 1 base; unmatched junction nucleotides: 17. This CDR3 is 20 amino acids long. CDR3 nucleotide sequence: TGTGCCAGCAGCTTCCTATCCCCAGGGGAGGGGGACAGGGGCCAAGAGACCCAGTACTTC. Protein: CASSFLSPGEGDRGQETQYF.

This chain uses TRBV6-1 with TRBJ1-2; 7 bases match TRBD1. Germline trimming cut 3 bases from V and 2 bases from J; bases unmatched to any gene: 3. The germline V gene has CDR1 MNHNS and CDR2 SASEGT. The CDR3 contains 14 residues. CDR3 residues: CASSEARGNYGYTF. Written as DNA, the CDR3 is TGTGCCAGCAGTGAGGCCAGGGGGAACTATGGCTACACCTTC.

V gene TRBV27 combines with J gene TRBJ1-2, with 9 bases fitting TRBD1. In germline, CDR1 is MNHEY, CDR2 SMNVEV (reference sequence). The CDR3 totals 15 residues. Trimming cost V 5 bases and J 4 bases; bases outside gene matches: 8. The CDR3 DNA is TGTGCCAGCAGTCCCGGGACAGGGAGTAGCTATGGCTACACCTTC. It yields the protein CASSPGTGSSYGYTF.